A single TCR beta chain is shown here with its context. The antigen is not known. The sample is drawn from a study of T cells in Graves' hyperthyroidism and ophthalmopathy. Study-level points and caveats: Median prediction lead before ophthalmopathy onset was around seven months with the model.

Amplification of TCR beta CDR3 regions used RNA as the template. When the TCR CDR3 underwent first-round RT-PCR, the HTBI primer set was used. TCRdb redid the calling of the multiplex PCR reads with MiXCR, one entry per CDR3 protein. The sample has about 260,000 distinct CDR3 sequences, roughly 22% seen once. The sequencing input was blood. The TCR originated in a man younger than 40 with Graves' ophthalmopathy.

CDR3 nucleotide sequence: TGTGCCTGGAATCTCGGAGGCAGCGGGAGGGCGAAAGAGACCCAGTACTTC. It specifies CAWNLGGSGRAKETQYF. This rearrangement joins TRBV30 to TRBJ2-5; 10 bases match TRBD2. Germline trimming cut 4 bases from V and 3 bases from J; bases unmatched to any gene: 14. The CDR3 runs 17 residues. The germline V gene encodes CDR1 GTSNPN and CDR2 SVGIG (reference sequence).